Presented here are 10 T cell receptor beta chains from one specimen sequenced in a study of regulatory T cells in long-lasting Graves disease. CDR3-region Arm-PCR and iRepertoire HTBI primers produced the TCR beta libraries. TCRdb recomputed calls from the multiplex PCR reads with MiXCR, one row per CDR3 protein. The sample yields over 350,000 distinct CDR3 sequences, around 13% seen once. The time point is: newly diagnosed GD, antithyroid drugs for less than 3 months. Preparation of the TCR library used RNA extracted from PBMCs. Separately, the same data were catalogued under a study of T cells in Graves' hyperthyroidism and ophthalmopathy.

The sample here was peripheral blood mononuclear cells (PBMCs), taken at new diagnosis, from a patient treated with antithyroid drugs. The receptors here all came from a woman between 45 and 65 years old with Graves disease.

This clonotype was recorded many times. Relative to the germline gene, one junction end is altered; a read error may explain this. V gene TRBV7-9 combines with J gene TRBJ2-1; 11 bases line up with TRBD2. Looked up from germline, CDR1 is SEHNR and CDR2 is FQNEAQ (reference sequence). This CDR3 is built from 16 residues. In nucleotides, the CDR3 is TGCGCCAGCAGCTCCGTAGCGGGAGGGCACTACAATGAGCAGTTCTTC. Amino acids: CASSSVAGGHYNEQFF. Supplemented by reference TRBV7-9 and TRBJ2-1, the full variable domain reads DTGVSQNPRHKITKRGQNVTFRCDPISEHNRLYWYRQTLGQGPEFLTYFQNEAQLEKSRLLSDRFSAERPKGSFSTLEIQRTEQGDSAMYLCASSSVAGGHYNEQFFGPGTRLTVL.

A note on this clonotype: Mismatch with germline at one junction end may stem from a read error. The genes are TRBV5-8 and TRBJ1-2, with D hard to call. CDR1 SGHTS and CDR2 YDEGEE come from the germline V gene. The CDR3 runs to 12 residues. The CDR3 protein is CASSLEEKSFTF. CDR3 DNA sequence: TGCGCCAGCAGCTTGGAGGAGAAATCCTTTACCTTC.

This clonotype has ten or more counts. The CDR3 DNA is TGTGCCAGCAGTGATGGGCAAGCGGGAGAGGAGAAGGGCATTCAGTACTTC. Its protein product is CASSDGQAGEEKGIQYF. The rearrangement links TRBV6-1 to TRBJ2-4; 8 bases match TRBD2. The CDR3 totals 17 residues. V lost 3 bases and J lost 9; bases outside the gene matches: 16. Germline CDR1 and CDR2: MNHNS and SASEGT.

The genes are TRBV6-1 and TRBJ2-3, with D possibly matching TRBD2 (6 bases). CDR3 length: 14 residues. Germline CDR1 is MNHNS and CDR2 is SASEGT. The V end lost 4 bases, the J end lost 5 bases, and 13 bases lay between the germline ends. CDR3 nucleotide sequence: TGTGCCAGCAGTGTTTCGGCGGGAAGAGATACGCAGTATTTT. The encoded protein is CASSVSAGRDTQYF.

The chain is built from TRBV30 and TRBJ1-4; no firm D call. Looked up from germline, CDR1 is GTSNPN and CDR2 is SVGIG (reference sequence). CDR3 length: 15 residues. The germline V and J ends were trimmed by 4 bases and 7 bases, with 19 bases remaining between them. The CDR3 spells CAWTIPSGYGEKLFF. CDR3 nucleotides: TGTGCCTGGACCATACCATCGGGTTACGGTGAAAAACTGTTTTTT.

This clonotype was counted only a few times. The gene calls are TRBV9 and TRBJ2-1; TRBD2 matches at 9 bases. The CDR3 extends over 16 amino acids. Germline loops: CDR1 SGDLS, CDR2 YYNGEE. The V gene end was trimmed by 0 bases and the J gene end by 2 bases; junction bases not matched to a gene: 3. The DNA of the CDR3 is TGTGCCAGCAGCGTAGCTCCTAGCGGGACCTACAATGAGCAGTTCTTC. This gives the protein CASSVAPSGTYNEQFF.

This clonotype appeared many times. The chain is built from TRBV6-2 or TRBV6-3 and TRBJ2-7, with a tentative D call TRBD2 (6 bases). Germline V gene lookup returns CDR1 MNHEY and CDR2 SVGEGT. Trimming took off 0 bases at V and 2 bases at J, with 11 bases between the two ends. The CDR3 length is 15 residues. The DNA of the CDR3 is TGTGCCAGCAGTTACTCGGGCGGGACCCCCTACGAGCAGTACTTC. The encoded protein is CASSYSGGTPYEQYF.

This clonotype was seen more than once but under ten times. This sequence joins TRBV3-1 and TRBJ1-1; 7 nucleotides align to TRBD1. V lost 1 base, J lost 4 bases, and 15 bases stayed unmatched. The length of the CDR3 is 18 residues. Germline loops: CDR1 LGHDT, CDR2 YNNKEL (reference sequence). The DNA for the CDR3 is TGTGCCAGCAGCCAAGGACCGGGTCAGGGGGGGAAAGGCACTGAAGCTTTCTTT. This codes for CASSQGPGQGGKGTEAFF.

The J gene is TRBJ1-1, the V gene TRBV5-6; the D is unclear. The CDR3 covers 14 residues. Germline V lookup: CDR1 SGHDT, CDR2 YYEEEE. Trimming left V 3 bases short and J 0 bases short, with 9 bases between. CDR3 amino acids: CASSSVTMNTEAFF. CDR3 DNA: TGTGCCAGCAGCTCGGTAACAATGAACACTGAAGCTTTCTTT.

This clonotype appeared many times. This chain joins TRBV11-2 and TRBJ1-3; D gene unclear. Looked up from germline, CDR1 is SGHAT and CDR2 is FQNNGV. V was pared by 5 bases and J by 1 base, with 6 bases between. The CDR3 totals 13 residues. CDR3 amino acids: CASSRGSGNTIYF. The CDR3 DNA is TGTGCCAGCAGCCGAGGGTCTGGAAACACCATATATTTT.